This TCR beta chain is drawn from a study of blood T cell repertoires in COVID-19. On the study more broadly: Samples representing acute and convalescent COVID-19 were sourced from the United States, Italy and Spain. Sources were T cells, B-cell-depleted T cells, or PBMCs; the material itself was cDNA or gDNA.

In the study's own analysis: The authors estimated nucleated cell counts from reference gene primer amplification. Produced via immunoSEQ multiplex PCR; TCRdb's table is partial and in-frame only. V, J and clone size reflect that table, while D and trimming were determined from the DNA. The profile shows some 50,000 clones, about 86% of them singletons. V shed 3 bases, J shed 5 bases, and the junction held 4 bases outside the gene matches. The CDR3 is 14 amino acids. Germline V gene sequence: CDR1 MNHEY, CDR2 SMNVEV (reference sequence). This chain connects TRBV27 to TRBJ1-5; 7 bases agree with TRBD1. Input material: peripheral blood. The sequence was obtained from a human donor in a cohort sampled during active COVID-19. The CDR3 DNA reads as TGTGCCAGCAGTTTGCAAGGGGGCTATCAGCCCCAGCATTTT. It encodes CASSLQGGYQPQHF.